This entry describes one TCR beta chain. The sample is drawn from a study of hypomethylating agent response in myelodysplastic syndrome. The wider study: Roughly 5 patients were non-responders, while six showed complete response or hematologic improvement.

At survey resolution, about 400 ng of DNA per sample was split into two 200 ng replicates. Measured with immunoSEQ multiplex PCR; TCRdb has only the in-frame clones, and not every one. The data show 5,000 to 6,000 clones, around 80% seen once. Bulk bone marrow was analyzed without sorting T-cell subsets. This clonotype was sampled from a human donor with myelodysplastic syndrome. Sample: bone marrow, taken before or after starting hypomethylating agent treatment for myelodysplastic syndrome (not recorded which).

CDR3 DNA sequence: TGCGCCAGCAGTCCCGGGGGTTCACGAACCGGGGAGCTGTTTTTT. Its protein is CASSPGGSRTGELFF. The chain carries TRBV5-1 and TRBJ2-2; D perhaps matches TRBD2 (6 bases). Germline V gene lookup returns CDR1 SGHRS and CDR2 YFSETQ. The germline V and J ends were trimmed by 5 bases and 5 bases, with 16 bases remaining between them. The CDR3 covers 15 residues.